This T cell receptor beta chain was sequenced during a study of blood T cell repertoires in COVID-19. Across the whole study: In each case, the material was cDNA or gDNA derived from T cells, B-cell-depleted T cells, or PBMCs.

Source study methods: Cell counts per sample came from amplifying reference gene primers. Some clones are missing from TCRdb's copy, which holds only in-frame ones; the method was immunoSEQ multiplex PCR. For V, J and clone size, that table is used; D and trimming come from the DNA. The data contain 200,000 to 300,000 clones, 84% of them singletons. The CDR3 has 16 residues. Between the trimmed V and J ends, which lost 2 bases and 8 bases, there was a span of 22 bases. The germline V gene has CDR1 SGDLS and CDR2 YYNGEE. The sequencing sample was made of peripheral blood. The receptor's source is a man aged 45 to 65 with acute or convalescent COVID-19. The genes are TRBV9 and TRBJ1-2, with D possibly being TRBD1 (6 bases). CDR3 region: CASSVLGTTGLEGYTF. DNA for the CDR3: TGTGCCAGCAGCGTCCTTGGTACTACAGGGTTAGAGGGCTACACCTTC.